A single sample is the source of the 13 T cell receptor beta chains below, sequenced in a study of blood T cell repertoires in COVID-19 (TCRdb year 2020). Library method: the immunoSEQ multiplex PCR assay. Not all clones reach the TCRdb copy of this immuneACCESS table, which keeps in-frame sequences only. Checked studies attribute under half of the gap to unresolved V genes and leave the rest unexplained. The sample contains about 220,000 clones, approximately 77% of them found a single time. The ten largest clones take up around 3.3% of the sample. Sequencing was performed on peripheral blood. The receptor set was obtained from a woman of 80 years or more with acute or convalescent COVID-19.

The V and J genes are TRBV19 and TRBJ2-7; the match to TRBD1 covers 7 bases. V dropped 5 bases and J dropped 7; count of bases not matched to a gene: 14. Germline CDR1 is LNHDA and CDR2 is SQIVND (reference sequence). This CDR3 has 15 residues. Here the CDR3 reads CASSPRQTGVWEQYF. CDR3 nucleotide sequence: TGTGCCAGTAGTCCCCGACAAACAGGGGTATGGGAGCAGTACTTC.

CDR3 in DNA: TGTGCCAGCAGCCAGGAAGTGGGACAGGCCTATGGCTACACCTTC. This encodes CASSQEVGQAYGYTF. The chain joins TRBV4-2 to TRBJ1-2; 8 bases align to TRBD1. Germline V gene sequence: CDR1 LGHNA, CDR2 YNFKEQ. CDR3 length: 15 residues. With V trimmed by 3 bases and J by 4 bases, 7 bases remained unmatched.

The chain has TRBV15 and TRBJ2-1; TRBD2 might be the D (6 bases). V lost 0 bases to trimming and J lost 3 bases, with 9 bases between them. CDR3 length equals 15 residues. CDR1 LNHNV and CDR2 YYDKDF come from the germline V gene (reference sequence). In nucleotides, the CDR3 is TGTGCCACCAGCAGAGATGGGGGGTTCTACAATGAGCAGTTCTTC. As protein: CATSRDGGFYNEQFF. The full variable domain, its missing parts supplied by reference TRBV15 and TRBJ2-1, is DAMVIQNPRYQVTQFGKPVTLSCSQTLNHNVMYWYQQKSSQAPKLLFHYYDKDFNNEADTPDNFQSRRPNTSFCFLDIRSPGLGDTAMYLCATSRDGGFYNEQFFGPGTRLTVL.

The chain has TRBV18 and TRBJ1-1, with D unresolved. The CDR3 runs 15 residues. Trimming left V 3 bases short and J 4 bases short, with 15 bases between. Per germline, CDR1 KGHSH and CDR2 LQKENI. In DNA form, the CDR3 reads TGTGCCAGCTCACCCTCTTTCGTCCGCGGCACTGAAGCTTTCTTT. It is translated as CASSPSFVRGTEAFF.

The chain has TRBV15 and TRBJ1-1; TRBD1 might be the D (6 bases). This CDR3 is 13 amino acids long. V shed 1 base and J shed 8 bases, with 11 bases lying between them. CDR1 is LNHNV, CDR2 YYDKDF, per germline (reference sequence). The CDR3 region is CATSRAGGTEAFF. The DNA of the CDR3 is TGTGCCACCAGCAGAGCGGGGGGGACAGAAGCTTTCTTT.

The CDR3 here is CAIKPGQGSNYGYTF. CDR3 DNA: TGTGCCATCAAACCGGGACAGGGGTCTAACTATGGCTACACCTTC. The chain is built from TRBV10-3 and TRBJ1-2; 10 nucleotides agree with TRBD1. This CDR3 has 15 amino acids. V was pared by 7 bases and J by 0 bases, with 5 bases of the junction left unmatched. The germline CDR1 and CDR2 sequences are ENHRY and SYGVKD.

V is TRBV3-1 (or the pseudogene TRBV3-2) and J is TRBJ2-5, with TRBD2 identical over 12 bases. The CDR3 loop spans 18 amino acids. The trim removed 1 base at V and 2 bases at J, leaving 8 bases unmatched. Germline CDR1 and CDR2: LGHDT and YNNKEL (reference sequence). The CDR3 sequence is CASSQGYLLAGGQETQYF. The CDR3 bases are TGTGCCAGCAGCCAAGGATATTTACTAGCGGGGGGACAAGAGACCCAGTACTTC.

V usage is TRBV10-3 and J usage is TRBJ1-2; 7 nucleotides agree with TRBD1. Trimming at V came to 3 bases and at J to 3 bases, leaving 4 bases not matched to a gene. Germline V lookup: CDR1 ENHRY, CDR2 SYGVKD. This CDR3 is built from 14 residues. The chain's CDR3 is CAISDGDSYYGYTF. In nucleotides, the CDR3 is TGTGCCATCAGTGACGGGGACAGCTACTATGGCTACACCTTC.

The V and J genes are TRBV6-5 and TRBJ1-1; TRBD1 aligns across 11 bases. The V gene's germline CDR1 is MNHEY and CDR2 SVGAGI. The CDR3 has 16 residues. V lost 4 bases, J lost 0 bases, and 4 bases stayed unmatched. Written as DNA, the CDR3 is TGTGCCAGCAGTTCCAGGACAGGGGGCTTGAACACTGAAGCTTTCTTT. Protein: CASSSRTGGLNTEAFF.

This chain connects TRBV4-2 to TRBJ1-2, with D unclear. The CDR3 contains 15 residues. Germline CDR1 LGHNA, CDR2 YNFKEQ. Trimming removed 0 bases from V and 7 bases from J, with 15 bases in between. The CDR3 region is CASSQDGGRAGGYTF. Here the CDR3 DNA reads TGTGCCAGCAGCCAAGATGGAGGAAGGGCGGGTGGCTACACCTTC.

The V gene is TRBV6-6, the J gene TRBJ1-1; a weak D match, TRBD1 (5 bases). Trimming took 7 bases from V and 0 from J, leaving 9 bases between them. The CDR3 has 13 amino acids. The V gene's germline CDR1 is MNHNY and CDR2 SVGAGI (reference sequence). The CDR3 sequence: CASKGAMNTEAFF. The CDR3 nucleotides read TGTGCCAGCAAAGGGGCGATGAACACTGAAGCTTTCTTT.

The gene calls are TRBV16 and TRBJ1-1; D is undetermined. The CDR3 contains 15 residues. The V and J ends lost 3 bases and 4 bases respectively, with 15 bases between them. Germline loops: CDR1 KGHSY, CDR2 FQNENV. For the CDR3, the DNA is TGTGCCAGCAGCCAGGAGGGTCGCTTGGTCACTGAAGCTTTCTTT. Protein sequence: CASSQEGRLVTEAFF.

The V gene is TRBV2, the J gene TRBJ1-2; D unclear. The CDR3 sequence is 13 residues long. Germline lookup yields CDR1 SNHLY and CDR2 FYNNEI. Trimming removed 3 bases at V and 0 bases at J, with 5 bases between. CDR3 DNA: TGTGCCAGCAGTGACGCTACTAACTATGGCTACACCTTC. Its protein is CASSDATNYGYTF.